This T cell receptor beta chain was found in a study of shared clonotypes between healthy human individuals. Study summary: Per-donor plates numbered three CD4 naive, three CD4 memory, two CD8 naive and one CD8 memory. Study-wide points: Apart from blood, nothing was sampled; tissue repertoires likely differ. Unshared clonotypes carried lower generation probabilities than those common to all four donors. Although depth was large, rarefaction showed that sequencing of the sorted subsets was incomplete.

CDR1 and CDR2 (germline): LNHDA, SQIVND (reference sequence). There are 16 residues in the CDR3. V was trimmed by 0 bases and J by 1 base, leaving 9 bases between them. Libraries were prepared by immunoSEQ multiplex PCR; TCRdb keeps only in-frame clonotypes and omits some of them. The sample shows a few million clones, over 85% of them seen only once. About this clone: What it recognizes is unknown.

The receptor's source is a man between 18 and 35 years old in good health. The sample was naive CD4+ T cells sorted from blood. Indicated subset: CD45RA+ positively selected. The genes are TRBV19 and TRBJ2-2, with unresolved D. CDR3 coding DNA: TGTGCCAGTAGTATAGAGGCAGGCCGGAACACCGGGGAGCTGTTTTTT. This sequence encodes CASSIEAGRNTGELFF.